Sequencing of this T cell receptor beta chain was carried out in a study of T cells after yellow fever vaccination (dated by TCRdb to the late 2010s). About the full investigation: Libraries from fractions with low cell numbers were prepared with the SMART-Seq v4 Ultra Low Input RNA kit. To track T-cell clones before and after primary and booster YFV17D yellow fever vaccination, bulk TCR alpha and beta repertoires were sequenced longitudinally. Blood samples were taken at several timepoints before and after primary and secondary immunization, and bulk PBMC replicates and cell subsets were isolated. Two healthy male donors, one aged 18 to 30 and one aged 30 to 40 years, were included in the cohort. Beyond this particular receptor, the publication reports: Only a couple of donors were included in the study, so the extent to which the findings can be generalized is limited. A small share of clonotypes was detected in both CD4 and CD8 compartments, with the overlap likely arising from convergent recombination. Because abundant contaminating clonotypes from the bulk population could be contained in FACS-sorted repertoires, computational filtering was required. Most clones expanded after primary vaccination were re-detected after the booster (almost 97% of CD4 and around nine tenths of CD8), suggesting broad memory maintenance. The secondary T-cell response was found to be weaker but faster than the primary response, with a peak reached on day 5 rather than on day 15.

This clonotype was detected a few times. Its antigen is currently not known. No much larger clone is present one base from it, and per-base qualities are unavailable. As encoded in the germline V gene, CDR1 is SGHRS while CDR2 is YFSETQ. V lost 4 bases and J lost 9 bases; the stretch between them is 26 bases long. Inclusive of the bounding cysteine and phenylalanine, the CDR3 is 17 residues long. Here the CDR3 DNA is all that survives: 51 bases in frame from base 1. The sample's treatment or condition label, in plain terms: live attenuated yellow fever vaccine strain. Two biological replicates of bulk PBMCs were collected at each blood-draw timepoint. A standard Ficoll-Paque protocol was used to isolate PBMCs from peripheral blood. RNA was extracted with TriZol from bulk PBMCs, CD4 and CD8 fractions, and dextramer-positive and dextramer-negative fractions. TCR cDNA was synthesized by 5'RACE template switching, which introduced a universal primer site and unique molecular identifiers. Priming for cDNA synthesis came from both the TCR alpha and TCR beta constant segments. Two PCR steps were used to amplify libraries, with sample barcodes and sequencing adapters being added in the second step. Sequencing of libraries was performed on Illumina HiSeq 2500 (2x100 bp) or NovaSeq (2x150 bp). The study's processing was this. Reads were demultiplexed and collapsed into UMI consensus sequences with MIGEC, and V(D)J alignment was performed with MiXCR. Using edgeR on replicate PBMC samples, clonotypes were called vaccine-responding if FDR was below 0.01 and the log2 fold change was above 5 up to day 15. CD4 or CD8 identity was assigned to each bulk clonotype according to whether the clonotype was present at higher abundance in the sequenced CD4 repertoire or the sequenced CD8 repertoire. The raw public reads went through TCRdb reprocessing: fastp at Q25, MiXCR clone calling, in-frame beta chains kept. Rows are unified per CDR3 protein, each entry keeping the most common DNA and genes. These V and J calls rely on TCRdb rather than the paper's analysis. Across this sample there are about 550,000 distinct CDR3 sequences, with 15% to 20% seen only once. Of the sample, roughly an eighth falls within the top ten clones.

The sequencing here drew on PBMCs, taken 15 days after the yellow fever booster vaccination. The chain links TRBV5-1 with TRBJ2-1; the D region possibly corresponds to TRBD1 (7 bases align). The sequence derives from a man aged 25 to 40 who received the YFV17D yellow fever vaccine. The bases read TGCGCCAGCAGCCCGATCCCTCCAGGGGGGAGTGAGAGTGAGCAGTTCTTC. Translation gives CASSPIPPGGSESEQFF.